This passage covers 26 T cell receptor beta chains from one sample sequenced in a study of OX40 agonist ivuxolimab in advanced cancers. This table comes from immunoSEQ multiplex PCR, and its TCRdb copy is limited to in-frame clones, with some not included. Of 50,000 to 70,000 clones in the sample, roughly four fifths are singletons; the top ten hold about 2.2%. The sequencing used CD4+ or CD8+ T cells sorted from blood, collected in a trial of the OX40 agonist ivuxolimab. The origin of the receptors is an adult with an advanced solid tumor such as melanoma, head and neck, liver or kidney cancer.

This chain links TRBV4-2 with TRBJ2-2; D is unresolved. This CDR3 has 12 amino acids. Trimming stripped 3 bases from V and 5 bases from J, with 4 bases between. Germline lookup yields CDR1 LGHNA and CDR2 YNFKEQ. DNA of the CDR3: TGTGCCAGCAGCCACGCAACCGGGGAGCTGTTTTTT. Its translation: CASSHATGELFF.

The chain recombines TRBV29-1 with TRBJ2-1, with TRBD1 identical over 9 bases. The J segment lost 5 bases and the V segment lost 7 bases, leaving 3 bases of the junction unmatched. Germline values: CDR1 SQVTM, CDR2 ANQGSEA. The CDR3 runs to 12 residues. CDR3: CSGQGGDNEQFF. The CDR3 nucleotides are TGCAGCGGACAGGGGGGGGACAATGAGCAGTTCTTC.

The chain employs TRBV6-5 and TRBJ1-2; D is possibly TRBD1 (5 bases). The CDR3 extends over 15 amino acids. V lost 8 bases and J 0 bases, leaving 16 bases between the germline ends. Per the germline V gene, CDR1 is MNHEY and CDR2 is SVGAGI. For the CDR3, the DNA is TGTGCCAGCTCTGGTCAGGGTCCCACTAACTATGGCTACACCTTC. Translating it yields CASSGQGPTNYGYTF.

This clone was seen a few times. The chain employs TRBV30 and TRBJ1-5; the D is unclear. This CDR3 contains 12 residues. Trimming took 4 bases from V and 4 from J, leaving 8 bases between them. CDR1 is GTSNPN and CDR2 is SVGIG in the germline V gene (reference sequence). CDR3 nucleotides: TGTGCCTGGACCTACGGGAATCAGCCCCAGCATTTT. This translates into CAWTYGNQPQHF.

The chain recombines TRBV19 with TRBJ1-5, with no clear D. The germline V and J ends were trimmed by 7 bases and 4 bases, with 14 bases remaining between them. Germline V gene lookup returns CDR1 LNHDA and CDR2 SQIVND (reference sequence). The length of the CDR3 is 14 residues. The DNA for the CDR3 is TGTGCCAGTAAAATGAGAGGGCCAAATCAGCCCCAGCATTTT. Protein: CASKMRGPNQPQHF.

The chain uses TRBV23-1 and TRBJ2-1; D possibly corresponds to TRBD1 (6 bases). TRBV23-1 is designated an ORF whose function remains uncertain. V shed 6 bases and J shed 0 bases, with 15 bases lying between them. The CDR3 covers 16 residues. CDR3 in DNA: TGCGCCAGCAGGGAAATACGAGGGGGCTCCTACAATGAGCAGTTCTTC. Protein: CASREIRGGSYNEQFF.

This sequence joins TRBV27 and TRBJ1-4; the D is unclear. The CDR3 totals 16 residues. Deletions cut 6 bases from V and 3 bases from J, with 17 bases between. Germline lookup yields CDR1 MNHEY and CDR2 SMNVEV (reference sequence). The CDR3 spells CASSPTPWGANEKLFF. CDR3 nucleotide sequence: TGTGCCAGCAGCCCGACCCCCTGGGGAGCTAATGAAAAACTGTTTTTT.

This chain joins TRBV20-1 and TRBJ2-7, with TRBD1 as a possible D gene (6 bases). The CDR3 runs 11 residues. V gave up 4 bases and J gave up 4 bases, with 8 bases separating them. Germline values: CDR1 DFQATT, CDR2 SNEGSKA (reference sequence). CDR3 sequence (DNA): TGCAGTGCTATTACAGGGTACGAGCAGTACTTC. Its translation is CSAITGYEQYF.

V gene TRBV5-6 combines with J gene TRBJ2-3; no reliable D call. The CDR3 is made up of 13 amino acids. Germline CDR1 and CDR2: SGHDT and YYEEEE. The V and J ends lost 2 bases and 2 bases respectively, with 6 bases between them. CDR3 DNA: TGTGCCAGCAGCTTTCCCCACACAGATACGCAGTATTTT. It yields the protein CASSFPHTDTQYF.

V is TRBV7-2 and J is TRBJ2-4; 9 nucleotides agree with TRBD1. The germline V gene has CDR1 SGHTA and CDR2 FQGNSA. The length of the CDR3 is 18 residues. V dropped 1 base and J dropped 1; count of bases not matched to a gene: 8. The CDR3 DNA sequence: TGTGCCAGCAGCTTAGTCCCGCCGGGACAGGGTGCCAAAAACATTCAGTACTTC. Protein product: CASSLVPPGQGAKNIQYF.

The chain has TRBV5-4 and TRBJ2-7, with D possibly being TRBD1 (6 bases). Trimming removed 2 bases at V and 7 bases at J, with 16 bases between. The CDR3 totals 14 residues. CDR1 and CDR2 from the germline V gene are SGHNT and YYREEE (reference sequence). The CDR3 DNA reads TGTGCCAGCAGCTTTCATGGCCCGAGGGGGGAGCAGTACTTC. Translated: CASSFHGPRGEQYF.

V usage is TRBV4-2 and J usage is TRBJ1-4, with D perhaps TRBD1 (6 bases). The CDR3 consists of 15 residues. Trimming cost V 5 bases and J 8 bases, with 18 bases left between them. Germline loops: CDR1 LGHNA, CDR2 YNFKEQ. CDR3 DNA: TGTGCCAGCAGCGGACGACAGGAGCCCCTCGAAAAACTGTTTTTT. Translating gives CASSGRQEPLEKLFF.

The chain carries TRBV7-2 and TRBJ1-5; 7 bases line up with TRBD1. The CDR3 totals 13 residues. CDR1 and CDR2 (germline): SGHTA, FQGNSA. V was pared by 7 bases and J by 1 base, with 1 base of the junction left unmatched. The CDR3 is CASTRGSNQPQHF. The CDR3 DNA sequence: TGTGCCAGCACCAGGGGGAGCAATCAGCCCCAGCATTTT.

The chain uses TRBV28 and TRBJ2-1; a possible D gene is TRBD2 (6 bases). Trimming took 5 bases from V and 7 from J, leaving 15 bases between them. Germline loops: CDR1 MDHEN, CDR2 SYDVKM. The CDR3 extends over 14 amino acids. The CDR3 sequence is CASSPTRLENEQFF. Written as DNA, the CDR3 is TGTGCCAGCAGTCCCACCAGACTAGAGAATGAGCAGTTCTTC.

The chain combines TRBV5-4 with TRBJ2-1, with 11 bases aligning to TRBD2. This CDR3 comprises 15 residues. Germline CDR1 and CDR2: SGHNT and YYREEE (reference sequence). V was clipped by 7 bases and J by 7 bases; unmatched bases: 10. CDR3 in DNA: TGTGCCAGCGCCATAGCGGGAGGGCCTGGGAATGAGCAGTTCTTC. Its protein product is CASAIAGGPGNEQFF.

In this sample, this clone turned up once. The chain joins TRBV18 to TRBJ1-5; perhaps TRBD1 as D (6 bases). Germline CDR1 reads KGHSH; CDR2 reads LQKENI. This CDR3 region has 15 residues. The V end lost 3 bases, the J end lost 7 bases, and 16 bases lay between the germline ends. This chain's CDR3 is CASSPRTAVEQPQHF. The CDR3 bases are TGTGCCAGCTCACCCCGGACAGCGGTCGAGCAGCCCCAGCATTTT. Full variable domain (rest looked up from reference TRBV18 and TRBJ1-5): NAGVMQNPRHLVRRRGQEARLRCSPMKGHSHVYWYRQLPEEGLKFMVYLQKENIIDESGMPKERFSAEFPKEGPSILRIQQVVRGDSAAYFCASSPRTAVEQPQHFGDGTRLSIL.

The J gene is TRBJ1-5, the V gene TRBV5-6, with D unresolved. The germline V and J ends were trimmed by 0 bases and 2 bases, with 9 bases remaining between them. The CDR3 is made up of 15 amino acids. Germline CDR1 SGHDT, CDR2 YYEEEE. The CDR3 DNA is TGTGCCAGCAGCTTGGGTGGGTTGGGCAATCAGCCCCAGCATTTT. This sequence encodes CASSLGGLGNQPQHF.

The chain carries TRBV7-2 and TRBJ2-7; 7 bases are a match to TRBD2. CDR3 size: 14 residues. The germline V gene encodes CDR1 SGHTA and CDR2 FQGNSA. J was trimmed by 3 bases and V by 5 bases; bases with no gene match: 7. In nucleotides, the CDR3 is TGTGCCAGCAGCCCTTGGGGGAGGGACTACGAGCAGTACTTC. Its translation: CASSPWGRDYEQYF.

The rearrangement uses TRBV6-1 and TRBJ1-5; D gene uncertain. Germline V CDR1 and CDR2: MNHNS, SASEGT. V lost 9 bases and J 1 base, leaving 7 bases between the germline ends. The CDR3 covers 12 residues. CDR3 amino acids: CASSPSNQPQHF. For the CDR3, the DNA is TGTGCCAGTTCACCAAGCAATCAGCCCCAGCATTTT.

This CDR3 reads CASSLGTGASSYEQYF. DNA of the CDR3: TGTGCCAGCAGCTTGGGGACAGGGGCCAGCTCCTACGAGCAGTACTTC. The V gene is TRBV5-4, the J gene TRBJ2-7; TRBD1 matches 9 bases. The CDR3 runs 16 residues. The V gene's germline CDR1 is SGHNT and CDR2 YYREEE (reference sequence). With V trimmed by 0 bases and J by 0 bases, 4 bases remained unmatched.

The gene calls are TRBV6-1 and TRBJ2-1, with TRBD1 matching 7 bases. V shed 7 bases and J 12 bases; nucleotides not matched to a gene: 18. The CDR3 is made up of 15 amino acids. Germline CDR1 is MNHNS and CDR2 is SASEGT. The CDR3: CASTRGGQMGFGQFF. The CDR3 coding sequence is TGTGCCAGCACTCGTGGGGGACAGATGGGTTTTGGGCAGTTCTTC.

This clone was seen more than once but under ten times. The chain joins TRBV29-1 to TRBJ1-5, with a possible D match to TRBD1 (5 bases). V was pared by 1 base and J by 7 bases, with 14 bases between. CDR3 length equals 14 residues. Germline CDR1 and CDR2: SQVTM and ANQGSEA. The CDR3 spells CSVEVRQGEQPQHF. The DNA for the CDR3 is TGCAGCGTTGAAGTTAGGCAGGGTGAACAGCCCCAGCATTTT.

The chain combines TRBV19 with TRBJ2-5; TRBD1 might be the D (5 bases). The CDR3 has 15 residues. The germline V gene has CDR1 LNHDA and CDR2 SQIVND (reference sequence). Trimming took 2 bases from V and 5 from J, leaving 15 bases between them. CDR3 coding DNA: TGTGCCAGTAGTATACAGGGTGGGGTGTCCGAGACCCAGTACTTC. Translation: CASSIQGGVSETQYF.

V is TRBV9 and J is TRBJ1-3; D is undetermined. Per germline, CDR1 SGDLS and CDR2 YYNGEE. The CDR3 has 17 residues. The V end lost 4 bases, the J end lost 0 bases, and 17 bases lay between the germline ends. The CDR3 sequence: CASSYGPIQSSGNTIYF. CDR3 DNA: TGTGCCAGCAGCTACGGGCCGATTCAAAGCTCTGGAAACACCATATATTTT. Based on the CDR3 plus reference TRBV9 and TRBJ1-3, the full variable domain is DSGVTQTPKHLITATGQRVTLRCSPRSGDLSVYWYQQSLDQGLQFLIQYYNGEERAKGNILERFSAQQFPDLHSELNLSSLELGDSALYFCASSYGPIQSSGNTIYFGEGSWLTVV.

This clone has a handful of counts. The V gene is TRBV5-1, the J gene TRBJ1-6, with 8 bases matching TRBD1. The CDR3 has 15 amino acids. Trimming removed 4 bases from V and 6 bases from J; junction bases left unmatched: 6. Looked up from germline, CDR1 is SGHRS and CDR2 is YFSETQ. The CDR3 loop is CASSLTGTGNSPLHF. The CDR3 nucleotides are TGCGCCAGCAGCCTAACCGGGACAGGTAATTCACCCCTCCACTTT.

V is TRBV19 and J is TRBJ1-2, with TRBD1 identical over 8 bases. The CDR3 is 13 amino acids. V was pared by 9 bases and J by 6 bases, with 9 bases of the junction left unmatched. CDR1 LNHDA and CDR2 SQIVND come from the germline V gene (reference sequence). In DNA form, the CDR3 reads TGTGCCAGCGGGACAGGAAACACAGATGGCTACACCTTC. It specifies CASGTGNTDGYTF. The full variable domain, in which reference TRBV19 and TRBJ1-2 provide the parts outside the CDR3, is DGGITQSPKYLFRKEGQNVTLSCEQNLNHDAMYWYRQDPGQGLRLIYYSQIVNDFQKGDIAEGYSVSREKKESFPLTVTSAQKNPTAFYLCASGTGNTDGYTFGSGTRLTVV.